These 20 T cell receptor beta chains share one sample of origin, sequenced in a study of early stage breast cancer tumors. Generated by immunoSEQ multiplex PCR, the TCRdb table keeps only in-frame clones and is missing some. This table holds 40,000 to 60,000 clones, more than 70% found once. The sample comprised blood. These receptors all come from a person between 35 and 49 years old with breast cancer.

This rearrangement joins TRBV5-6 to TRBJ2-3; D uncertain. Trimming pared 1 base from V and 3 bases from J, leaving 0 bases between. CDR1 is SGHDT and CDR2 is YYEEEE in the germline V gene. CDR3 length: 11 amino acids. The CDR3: CASSLTDTQYF. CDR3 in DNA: TGTGCCAGCAGCTTGACAGATACGCAGTATTTT.

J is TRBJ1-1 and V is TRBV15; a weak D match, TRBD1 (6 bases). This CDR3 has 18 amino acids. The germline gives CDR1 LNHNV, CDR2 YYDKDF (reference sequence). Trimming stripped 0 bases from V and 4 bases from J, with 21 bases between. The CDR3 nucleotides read TGTGCCACCAGCAGAGATTTACACAGGGCGGTCCGTCTCACTGAAGCTTTCTTT. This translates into CATSRDLHRAVRLTEAFF.

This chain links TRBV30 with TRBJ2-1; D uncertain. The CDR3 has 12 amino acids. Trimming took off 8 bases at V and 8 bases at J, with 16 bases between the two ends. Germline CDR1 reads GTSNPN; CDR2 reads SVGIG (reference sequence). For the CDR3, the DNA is TGTGCCGGATCCGATCTGACCCATGAGCAGTTCTTC. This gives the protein CAGSDLTHEQFF.

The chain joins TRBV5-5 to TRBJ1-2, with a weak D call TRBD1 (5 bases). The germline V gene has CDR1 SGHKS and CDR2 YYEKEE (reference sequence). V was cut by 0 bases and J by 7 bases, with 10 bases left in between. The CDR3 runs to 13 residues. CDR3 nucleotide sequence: TGTGCCAGCAGCTTGGGAGGGGAGGTTGGCTACACCTTC. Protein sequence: CASSLGGEVGYTF.

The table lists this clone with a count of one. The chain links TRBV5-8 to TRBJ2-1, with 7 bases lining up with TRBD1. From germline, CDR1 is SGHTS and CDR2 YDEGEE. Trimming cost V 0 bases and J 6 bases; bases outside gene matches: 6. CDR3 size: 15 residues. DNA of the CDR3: TGTGCCAGCAGCTTGGGCGACAGGGTAGGCAATGAGCAGTTCTTC. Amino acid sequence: CASSLGDRVGNEQFF.

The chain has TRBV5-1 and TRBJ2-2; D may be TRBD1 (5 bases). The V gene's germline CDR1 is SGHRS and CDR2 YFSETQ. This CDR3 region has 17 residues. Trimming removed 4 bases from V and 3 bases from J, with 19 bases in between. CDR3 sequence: CASSTQTTVSYTGELFF. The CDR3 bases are TGCGCCAGCAGCACCCAAACGACAGTTTCCTACACCGGGGAGCTGTTTTTT.

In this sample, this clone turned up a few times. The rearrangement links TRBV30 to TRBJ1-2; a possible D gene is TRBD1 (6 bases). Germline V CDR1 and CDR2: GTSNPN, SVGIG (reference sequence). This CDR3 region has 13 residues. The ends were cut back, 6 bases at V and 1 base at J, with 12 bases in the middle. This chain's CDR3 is CACRNRDNYGYTF. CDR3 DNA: TGTGCCTGCCGAAACAGGGATAACTATGGCTACACCTTC.

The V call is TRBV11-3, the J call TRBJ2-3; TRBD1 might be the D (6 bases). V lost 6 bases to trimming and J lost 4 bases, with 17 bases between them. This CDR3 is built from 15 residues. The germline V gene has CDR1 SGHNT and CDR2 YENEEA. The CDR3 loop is CASSDQGSSADTQYF. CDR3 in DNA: TGTGCCAGCAGTGATCAGGGGTCCAGCGCAGATACGCAGTATTTT.

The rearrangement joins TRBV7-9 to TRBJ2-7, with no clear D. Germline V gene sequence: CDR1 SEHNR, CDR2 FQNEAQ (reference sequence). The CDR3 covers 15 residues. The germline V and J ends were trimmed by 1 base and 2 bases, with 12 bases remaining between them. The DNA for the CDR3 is TGTGCCAGCAGCTTAGACTACTCTGTCGCCTACGAGCAGTACTTC. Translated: CASSLDYSVAYEQYF.

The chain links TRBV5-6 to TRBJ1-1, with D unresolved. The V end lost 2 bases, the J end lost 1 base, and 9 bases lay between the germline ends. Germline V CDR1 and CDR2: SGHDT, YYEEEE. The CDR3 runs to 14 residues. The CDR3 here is CASSLGQRNTEAFF. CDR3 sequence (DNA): TGTGCCAGCAGCTTAGGTCAGCGGAACACTGAAGCTTTCTTT.

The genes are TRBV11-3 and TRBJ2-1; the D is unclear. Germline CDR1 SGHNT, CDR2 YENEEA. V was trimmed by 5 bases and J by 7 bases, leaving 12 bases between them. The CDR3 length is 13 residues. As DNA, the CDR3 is TGTGCCAGCAGCACTGGACGGCGTAATGAGCAGTTCTTC. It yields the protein CASSTGRRNEQFF.

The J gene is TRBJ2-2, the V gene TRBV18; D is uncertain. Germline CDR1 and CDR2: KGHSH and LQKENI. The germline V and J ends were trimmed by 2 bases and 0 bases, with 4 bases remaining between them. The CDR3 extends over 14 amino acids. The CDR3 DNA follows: TGTGCCAGCTCACCATCACCGAACACCGGGGAGCTGTTTTTT. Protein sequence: CASSPSPNTGELFF.

Written as DNA, the CDR3 is TGTGCCAGCAGCGTAGAGGCCCCAGTAGGGAATGGCTACACCTTC. Amino acids: CASSVEAPVGNGYTF. The gene calls are TRBV9 and TRBJ1-2; D gene unclear. The germline V gene encodes CDR1 SGDLS and CDR2 YYNGEE. V was clipped by 0 bases and J by 6 bases, with 15 bases between them. This CDR3 is built from 15 residues.

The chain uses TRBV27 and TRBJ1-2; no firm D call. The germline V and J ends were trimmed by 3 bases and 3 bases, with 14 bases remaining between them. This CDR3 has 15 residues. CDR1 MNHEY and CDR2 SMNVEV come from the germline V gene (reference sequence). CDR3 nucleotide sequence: TGTGCCAGCAGTTTTCTAGGTCGGACGGACTATGGCTACACCTTC. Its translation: CASSFLGRTDYGYTF.

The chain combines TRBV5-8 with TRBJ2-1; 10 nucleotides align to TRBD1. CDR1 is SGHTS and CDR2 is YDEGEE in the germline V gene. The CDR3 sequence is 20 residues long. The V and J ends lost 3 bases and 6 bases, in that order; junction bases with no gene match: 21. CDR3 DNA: TGTGCCAGCAGCTCCCATCCCACAGGACAGGGGGTAAGATGGGGCAATGAGCAGTTCTTC. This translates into CASSSHPTGQGVRWGNEQFF.

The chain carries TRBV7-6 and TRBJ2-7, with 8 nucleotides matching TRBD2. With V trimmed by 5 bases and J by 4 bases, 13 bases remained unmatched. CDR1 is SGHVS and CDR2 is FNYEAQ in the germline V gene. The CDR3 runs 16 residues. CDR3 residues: CASSLDQGLESYEQYF. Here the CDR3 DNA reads TGTGCCAGCAGCCTCGACCAGGGACTAGAGTCGTACGAGCAGTACTTC.

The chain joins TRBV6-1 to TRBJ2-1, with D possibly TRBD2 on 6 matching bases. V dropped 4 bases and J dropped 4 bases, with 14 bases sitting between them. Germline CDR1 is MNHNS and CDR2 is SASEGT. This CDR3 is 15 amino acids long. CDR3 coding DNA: TGTGCCAGCAGTGGTTTCGGGAGCGGATACAATGAGCAGTTCTTC. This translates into CASSGFGSGYNEQFF.

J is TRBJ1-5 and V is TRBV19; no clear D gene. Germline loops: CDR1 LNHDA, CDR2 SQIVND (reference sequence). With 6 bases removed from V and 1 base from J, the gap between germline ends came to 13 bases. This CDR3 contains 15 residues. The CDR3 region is CASRSFDLSNQPQHF. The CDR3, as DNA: TGTGCCAGTAGATCATTCGACCTAAGCAATCAGCCCCAGCATTTT. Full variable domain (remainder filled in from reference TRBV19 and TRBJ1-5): DGGITQSPKYLFRKEGQNVTLSCEQNLNHDAMYWYRQDPGQGLRLIYYSQIVNDFQKGDIAEGYSVSREKKESFPLTVTSAQKNPTAFYLCASRSFDLSNQPQHFGDGTRLSIL.

The chain's CDR3 is CASSPRDRGNTGELFF. DNA of the CDR3: TGTGCCAGCTCACCACGTGACAGGGGTAACACCGGGGAGCTGTTTTTT. The V gene is TRBV18, the J gene TRBJ2-2; the match to TRBD1 covers 8 bases. V was clipped by 1 base and J by 2 bases; unmatched bases: 3. This CDR3 comprises 16 residues. The germline V gene has CDR1 KGHSH and CDR2 LQKENI.

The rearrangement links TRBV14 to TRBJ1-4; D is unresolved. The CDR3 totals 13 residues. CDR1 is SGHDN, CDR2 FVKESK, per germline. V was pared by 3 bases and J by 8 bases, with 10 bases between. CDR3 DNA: TGTGCCAGCAGCCAGGATCAAGGAGAAAAACTGTTTTTT. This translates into CASSQDQGEKLFF.